This TCR beta chain was sequenced for a study of cytomegalovirus exposure and HLA in healthy donors. Study-wide findings and caveats: Reports showed the classifier diagnosing cytomegalovirus status with high specificity and sensitivity.

The CDR3 consists of 15 residues. The germline V and J ends were trimmed by 0 bases and 0 bases, with 9 bases remaining between them. The V gene's germline CDR1 is MGHRA and CDR2 YSYEKL. This clone occurred once. Its target is not known. The PCR made use of 60 Vbeta and 13 Jbeta primers. Libraries were prepared by immunoSEQ multiplex PCR; TCRdb keeps only in-frame clonotypes and omits some of them. The data show 150,000 to 250,000 clones, around 77% seen once. The chain combines TRBV4-1 with TRBJ2-7; D unclear. The TCR originated in a man under 40 in good health and CMV-seronegative. Sequenced input: PBMCs. The CDR3 DNA is TGCGCCAGCAGCCAAGAATACCGGAGCTCCTACGAGCAGTACTTC. Translation: CASSQEYRSSYEQYF.